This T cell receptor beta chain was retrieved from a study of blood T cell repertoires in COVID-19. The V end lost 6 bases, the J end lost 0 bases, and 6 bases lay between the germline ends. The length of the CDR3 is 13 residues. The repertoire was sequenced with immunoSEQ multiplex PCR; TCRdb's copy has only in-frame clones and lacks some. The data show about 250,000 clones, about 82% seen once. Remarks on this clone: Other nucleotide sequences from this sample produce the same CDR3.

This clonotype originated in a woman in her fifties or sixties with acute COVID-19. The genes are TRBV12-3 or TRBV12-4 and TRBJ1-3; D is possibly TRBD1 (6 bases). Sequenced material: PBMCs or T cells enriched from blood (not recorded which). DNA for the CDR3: TGTGCCAGCAGCAGGGGCTCTGGAAACACCATATATTTT. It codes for CASSRGSGNTIYF.